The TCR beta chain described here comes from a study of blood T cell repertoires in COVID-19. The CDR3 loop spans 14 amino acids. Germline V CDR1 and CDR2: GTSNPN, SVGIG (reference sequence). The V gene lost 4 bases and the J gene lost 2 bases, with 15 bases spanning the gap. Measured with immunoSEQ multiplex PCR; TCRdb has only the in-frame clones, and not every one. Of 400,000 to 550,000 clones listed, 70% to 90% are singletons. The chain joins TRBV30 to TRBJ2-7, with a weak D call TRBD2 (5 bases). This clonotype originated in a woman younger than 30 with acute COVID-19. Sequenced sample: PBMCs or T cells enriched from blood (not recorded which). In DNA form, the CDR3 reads TGTGCCTGGATCGACTATCTCGCGCCCTACGAGCAGTACTTC. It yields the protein CAWIDYLAPYEQYF. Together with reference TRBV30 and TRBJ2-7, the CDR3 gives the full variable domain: SQTIHQWPATLVQPVGSPLSLECTVEGTSNPNLYWYRQAAGRGLQLLFYSVGIGQISSEVPQNLSASRPQDRQFILSSKKLLLSDSGFYLCAWIDYLAPYEQYFGPGTRLTVT.